This T cell receptor beta chain derives from a study of OX40 agonist ivuxolimab in advanced cancers. Clones were sequenced by immunoSEQ multiplex PCR, and TCRdb holds only the in-frame ones, with some missing. This table holds nearly 8,000 clones, 79% found once. The sample consisted of CD4+ or CD8+ T cells sorted from blood, taken in a trial of the OX40 agonist ivuxolimab. This TCR came from an adult with an advanced solid tumor such as melanoma, head and neck, liver or kidney cancer.

DNA of the CDR3: TGTGCCAGCAGTGTCCAGCCGGGTGGGGAAGGTGAGCAGTTCTTC. It codes for CASSVQPGGEGEQFF. J is TRBJ2-1 and V is TRBV6-4; D gene ambiguous. Germline CDR1 and CDR2: MRHNA and SNTAGT. V dropped 4 bases and J dropped 9 bases, with 19 bases sitting between them. There are 15 residues in the CDR3.